This is a list of T cell receptor beta chains from one sample in a study of T cells in severe cutaneous drug reactions. TCRdb reprocessed the multiplex PCR reads and keeps a single row for each CDR3 protein, giving no DNA. Recorded here are about 21,000 distinct CDR3 sequences; the top ten clones represent under 8.5%. The sample consisted of PBMCs. The receptors stem from a human donor with toxic epidermal necrolysis, a severe cutaneous drug reaction. Both conserved end residues are part of each CDR3. Clone size is stated in some rows and not others, as once, few, many or a class when expanded.

CDR3 protein,J gene,clone size,V gene
CASSFGLAGEADTQYF,TRBJ2-3,-,TRBV12-3/TRBV12-4
CASSQVGSSPSYNEQFF,TRBJ2-1,-,TRBV4-1
CSARADKVGGYTF,TRBJ1-2,-,TRBV20-1
CASSLAGRSETQYF,TRBJ2-5,-,TRBV5-1
CASSLGAGTPLSYTF,TRBJ1-2,-,TRBV7-9
CSARDYSGISSYEQYF,TRBJ2-7,-,TRBV20-1
CASSPNRAVNTEAFF,TRBJ1-1,-,TRBV14
CASSPSGRIYEQYF,TRBJ2-7,-,TRBV7-9
CSVPDRDGYTF,TRBJ1-2,medium-sized,TRBV29-1
CASSQAGDTEAFF,TRBJ1-1,-,TRBV4-3
CASRLDRGLTEAFF,TRBJ1-1,-,TRBV2
CASSARTSSYNSPLHF,TRBJ1-6,-,TRBV2
CASSPGLDTQYF,TRBJ2-3,-,TRBV7-8
CSVVPQRGMGGYTF,TRBJ1-2,-,TRBV29-1
CASSSGEGGEYEQYF,TRBJ2-7,-,TRBV12-3/TRBV12-4
CASSRGGQNTEAFF,TRBJ1-1,-,TRBV7-8
CSASGTDLDTQYF,TRBJ2-3,-,TRBV20-1
CASSPGTSGRALSSYNEQFF,TRBJ2-1,-,TRBV7-3
CASSLLQGYTDTQYF,TRBJ2-3,-,TRBV6-6
CASSWIRREDSYEQYF,TRBJ2-7,-,TRBV6-2/TRBV6-3
CSASWRDSYHTEAFF,TRBJ1-1,-,TRBV20-1
CSVEPSGRPNEQFF,TRBJ2-1,-,TRBV29-1
CASSNLGETQYF,TRBJ2-5,-,TRBV19
CSAASADFNEQFF,TRBJ2-1,-,TRBV20-1
CASSTSTRGTEAFF,TRBJ1-1,-,TRBV19
CASSFWPHEQYF,TRBJ2-7,-,TRBV27
CASSEGGGDQHF,TRBJ1-5,medium-sized,TRBV2
CATSLGAADTQYF,TRBJ2-3,-,TRBV24-1
CAWKRGQIYEQYF,TRBJ2-7,medium-sized,TRBV30
CASKLAGGPQETQYF,TRBJ2-5,medium-sized,TRBV2
CASSLVASGASYEQYF,TRBJ2-7,-,TRBV7-6
CSVGAGGSSYNEQFF,TRBJ2-1,-,TRBV29-1
CASSLHREELFF,TRBJ2-1,-,TRBV7-9
CASSIVLTGLYEQYF,TRBJ2-7,-,TRBV19
CASSPLSSGYEQFF,TRBJ2-1,-,TRBV19
CASSQELAGITYEQFF,TRBJ2-1,-,TRBV4-1
CASSIFPGPQHF,TRBJ1-5,medium-sized,TRBV2
CASSLVGGTDTQYF,TRBJ2-3,-,TRBV7-9
CASSLDRVGSQPQHF,TRBJ1-5,-,TRBV6-6
CASNRDRAKETQYF,TRBJ2-5,-,TRBV7-2
CASSLPDRGYEQYF,TRBJ2-7,-,TRBV28
CASSNSRVSYNEQFF,TRBJ2-1,-,TRBV4-1
CASSSRGLAGKETQYF,TRBJ2-5,-,TRBV9
CSIRDVNQPQHF,TRBJ1-5,-,TRBV29-1
CASSRTNGNQPQHF,TRBJ1-5,-,TRBV7-2
CASSHPTSSTGELFF,TRBJ2-2,-,TRBV4-1
CASSLDSGTTGELFF,TRBJ2-2,-,TRBV11-3
CASSQIAGAAHEQYF,TRBJ2-7,-,TRBV3-1